Presented here are 9 T cell receptor beta chains from one specimen sequenced in a study of blood T cells in healthy people across ages. Primed by a sample-barcoded 5' primer and a J-beta primer mix, a second PCR proceeded for about 7 to 11 cycles. TCRdb itself ran the 5' RACE reads through MiXCR, one entry per CDR3 protein. The top ten clones hold about 10% of a sample with about 1.6 million distinct CDR3 sequences, about 31% of them seen once. Sequencing was done on a sample of blood. The receptors were gathered from a woman under 40 in good health.

The chain recombines TRBV4-1 with TRBJ1-1; 7 bases fit TRBD1. The trim removed 2 bases at V and 7 bases at J, leaving 7 bases unmatched. The CDR3 covers 14 residues. Germline values: CDR1 MGHRA, CDR2 YSYEKL. In DNA form, the CDR3 reads TGCGCCAGCAGCCAACCTACAGGGGCAGGTGAAGCTTTCTTT. As protein: CASSQPTGAGEAFF.

V gene TRBV11-2 combines with J gene TRBJ2-7; possible D gene TRBD1, 5 bases. The V gene lost 5 bases and the J gene lost 7 bases, with 21 bases spanning the gap. The V gene's germline CDR1 is SGHAT and CDR2 FQNNGV. The CDR3 length is 15 residues. This chain's CDR3 is CASSPTRREIREQYF. CDR3 bases: TGTGCCAGCAGCCCGACCCGCAGGGAAATACGTGAGCAGTACTTC. Together with reference TRBV11-2 and TRBJ2-7, the CDR3 gives the full variable domain: EAGVAQSPRYKIIEKRQSVAFWCNPISGHATLYWYQQILGQGPKLLIQFQNNGVVDDSQLPKDRFSAERLKGVDSTLKIQPAKLEDSAVYLCASSPTRREIREQYFGPGTRLTVT.

J is TRBJ2-3 and V is TRBV18; tentative D call: TRBD2 (6 bases). CDR1 is KGHSH and CDR2 is LQKENI in the germline V gene. With 6 bases removed from V and 4 bases from J, the gap between germline ends came to 11 bases. The CDR3 loop spans 13 amino acids. The CDR3 loop is CASSPGVSDTQYF. CDR3 nucleotide sequence: TGTGCCAGCTCGCCGGGAGTTTCAGATACGCAGTATTTT.

V is TRBV28 and J is TRBJ2-7; 9 bases fit TRBD2. V shed 5 bases, J shed 2 bases, and the junction held 10 bases outside the gene matches. This CDR3 is built from 16 residues. Germline V gene sequence: CDR1 MDHEN, CDR2 SYDVKM. CDR3 sequence (DNA): TGTGCCAGCAGTCTCATGTGGACTAGCGAGACCTACGAGCAGTACTTC. Protein: CASSLMWTSETYEQYF. Using reference TRBV28 and TRBJ2-7 for the parts outside the CDR3, the full variable domain is DVKVTQSSRYLVKRTGEKVFLECVQDMDHENMFWYRQDPGLGLRLIYFSYDVKMKEKGDIPEGYSVSREKKERFSLILESASTNQTSMYLCASSLMWTSETYEQYFGPGTRLTVT.

The V and J genes are TRBV12-5 and TRBJ1-1; maybe TRBD1 (6 bases). This CDR3 has 17 residues. Trimming removed 8 bases at V and 0 bases at J, with 22 bases between. CDR1 is LGHNT, CDR2 FRNRAP, per germline. CDR3 coding DNA: TGTGCTAGTTCTACGGGCGGGGACACCCTACTGAACACTGAAGCTTTCTTT. This codes for CASSTGGDTLLNTEAFF.

Details on this clonotype: This likely comes from a read error, as the CDR3 has no conserved phenylalanine or tryptophan at its end. The chain couples TRBV9 to TRBJ2-1; 9 bases fit TRBD2. CDR1 and CDR2 from the germline V gene are SGDLS and YYNGEE. After removal of 10 bases from V and 4 bases from J, the junction contained 6 bases not matched to a gene. The CDR3 totals 13 residues. The CDR3 nucleotides read TGTGCCTCGGCTAGCGGGGATTACAATGAGCAGTTCGTC. Its protein product is CASASGDYNEQFV.

Worth noting for this clonotype: It may be a read error: a sequence one base away is much more abundant. The rearrangement joins TRBV29-1 to TRBJ2-3, with 9 bases aligning to TRBD2. Looked up from germline, CDR1 is SQVTM and CDR2 is ANQGSEA. The V gene end was trimmed by 1 base and the J gene end by 2 bases; junction bases not matched to a gene: 10. This CDR3 is 17 amino acids long. The CDR3 sequence is CSVEGRAAGGPTDTQYF. The CDR3 region has the DNA TGCAGCGTTGAAGGTCGGGCAGCGGGGGGCCCCACAGATACGCAGTATTTT.

V is TRBV27 and J is TRBJ1-2, with unresolved D. The CDR3 extends over 14 amino acids. Per germline, CDR1 MNHEY and CDR2 SMNVEV (reference sequence). The V gene lost 8 bases and the J gene lost 4 bases, with 17 bases spanning the gap. This chain's CDR3 is CASPAWRTTYGYTF. Written as DNA, the CDR3 is TGTGCCAGCCCCGCATGGCGCACTACCTATGGCTACACCTTC.

This sequence joins TRBV6-5 and TRBJ2-7, with 8 nucleotides matching TRBD2. CDR1 and CDR2 from the germline V gene are MNHEY and SVGAGI. CDR3 length: 15 residues. V was pared by 6 bases and J by 5 bases, with 12 bases of the junction left unmatched. In DNA form, the CDR3 reads TGTGCCAGCAGCCCTACTAGCGGAAGCCTCAACGAGCAGTACTTC. It specifies CASSPTSGSLNEQYF.